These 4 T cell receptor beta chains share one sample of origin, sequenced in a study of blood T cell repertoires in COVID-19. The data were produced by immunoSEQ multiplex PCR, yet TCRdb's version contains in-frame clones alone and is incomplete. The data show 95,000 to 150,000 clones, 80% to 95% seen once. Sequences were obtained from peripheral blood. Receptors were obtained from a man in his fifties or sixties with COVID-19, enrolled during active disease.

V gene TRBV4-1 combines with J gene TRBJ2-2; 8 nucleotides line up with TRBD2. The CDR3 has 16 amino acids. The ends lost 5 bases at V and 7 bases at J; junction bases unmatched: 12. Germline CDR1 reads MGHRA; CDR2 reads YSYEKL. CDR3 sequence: CASSGGSGKYDGELFF. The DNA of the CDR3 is TGCGCCAGCAGCGGGGGTAGCGGGAAGTATGACGGGGAGCTGTTTTTT.

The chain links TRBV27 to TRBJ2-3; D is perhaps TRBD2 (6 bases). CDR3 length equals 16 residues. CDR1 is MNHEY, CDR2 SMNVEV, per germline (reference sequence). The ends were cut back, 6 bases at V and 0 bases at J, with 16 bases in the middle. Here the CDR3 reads CASSVYSGTSTDTQYF. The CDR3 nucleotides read TGTGCCAGCAGCGTCTATTCCGGGACTAGCACAGATACGCAGTATTTT.

CDR3 nucleotides: TGTGCCAGCAGCCAAGAATCTTCCATGAGCTTTAATGGCTACACCTTC. Translation gives CASSQESSMSFNGYTF. The V and J genes are TRBV3-1 (or the pseudogene TRBV3-2) and TRBJ1-2; D is uncertain. The V end lost 0 bases, the J end lost 6 bases, and 17 bases lay between the germline ends. This CDR3 region has 16 residues. The germline gives CDR1 LGHDT, CDR2 YNNKEL (reference sequence).

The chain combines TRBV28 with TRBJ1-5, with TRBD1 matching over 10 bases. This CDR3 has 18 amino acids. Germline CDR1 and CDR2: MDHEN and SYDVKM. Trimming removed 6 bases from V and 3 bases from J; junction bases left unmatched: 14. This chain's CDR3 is CASSLGKGTGDYNQPQHF. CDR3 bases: TGTGCCAGCAGCCTTGGAAAGGGGACAGGGGATTACAATCAGCCCCAGCATTTT.